This entry describes one T cell receptor (beta chain). Authors' analysis steps: For nucleated cells, counts were estimated from reference gene primer amplification. The table came from immunoSEQ multiplex PCR; TCRdb's copy has only in-frame clones and leaves some out. That table supplies the V and J calls and clone size; D and trimming were determined from the DNA. The sample shows approximately 100,000 clones, about 90% of them seen only once. The CDR3 is 15 residues long. Germline lookup yields CDR1 MDHEN and CDR2 SYDVKM. The J segment lost 0 bases and the V segment lost 6 bases, leaving 5 bases of the junction unmatched. This record belongs to a study of blood T cell repertoires in COVID-19. Looking at the study overall: Collection of acute and convalescent COVID-19 samples took place in the United States, Italy and Spain. The cDNA or gDNA used as material had been derived from T cells, B-cell-depleted T cells, or PBMCs.

Sequencing used peripheral blood. The V and J genes are TRBV28 and TRBJ1-1, with 9 bases fitting TRBD1. The receptor's source is a human donor in a cohort sampled during active COVID-19. In DNA, the CDR3 is TGTGCCAGCAGCATTACAGGGGGCCTGAACACTGAAGCTTTCTTT. Its protein is CASSITGGLNTEAFF.